What follows describes a single T cell receptor beta chain. The antigen is not known. The data stem from a study of T-cell memory formation after mild COVID-19. TCRdb ran MiXCR on the 5' RACE reads and lists one entry per CDR3 protein. Of roughly 500,000 distinct CDR3 sequences listed, about 20% are singletons. CDR1 and CDR2 from the germline V gene are MGHRA and YSYEKL. V dropped 3 bases and J dropped 5 bases, with 17 bases sitting between them. The CDR3 is 15 residues long. Findings of the study overall: CD4/CD8 balance characterized clones contracting day 15 to 85, and CD4+ skew characterized later expanders.

The chain links TRBV4-1 to TRBJ2-7; D is perhaps TRBD2 (5 bases). This sequence was found in an adult woman who had mild COVID-19 (a few samples of this study predate the infection). Cell type and time point are not known. Material for sequencing was PBMCs or a T cell subset sorted from them (not recorded which). CDR3 residues: CASSQYAGRGDEQYF. In nucleotides, the CDR3 is TGCGCCAGCAGCCAGTATGCGGGCCGTGGGGACGAGCAGTACTTC.